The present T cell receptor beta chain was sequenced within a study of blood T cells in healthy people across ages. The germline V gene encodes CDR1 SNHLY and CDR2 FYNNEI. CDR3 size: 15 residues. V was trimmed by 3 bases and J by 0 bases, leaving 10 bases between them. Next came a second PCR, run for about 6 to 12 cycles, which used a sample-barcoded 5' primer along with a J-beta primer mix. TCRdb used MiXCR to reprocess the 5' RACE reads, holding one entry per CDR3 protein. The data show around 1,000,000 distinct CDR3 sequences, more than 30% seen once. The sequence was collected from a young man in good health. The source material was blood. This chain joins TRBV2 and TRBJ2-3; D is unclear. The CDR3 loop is CASSETQTSTDTQYF. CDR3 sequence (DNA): TGTGCCAGCAGTGAGACACAGACTAGCACAGATACGCAGTATTTT. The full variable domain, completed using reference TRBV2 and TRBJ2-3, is EPEVTQTPSHQVTQMGQEVILRCVPISNHLYFYWYRQILGQKVEFLVSFYNNEISEKSEIFDDQFSVERPDGSNFTLKIRSTKLEDSAMYFCASSETQTSTDTQYFGPGTRLTVL.